Presented here are 18 T cell receptor beta chains from one specimen sequenced in a study of cytomegalovirus exposure and HLA in healthy donors. Generated by immunoSEQ multiplex PCR, the TCRdb table keeps only in-frame clones and is missing some. The repertoire holds 110,000 to 150,000 clones, with about 94% as singletons. The sequenced sample was PBMCs. These receptor sequences come from a man between 18 and 35 years old in good health and CMV-seropositive.

This chain links TRBV5-1 with TRBJ1-5; 7 nucleotides line up with TRBD1. Unmatched junction bases numbered 4, after V lost 1 base and J lost 0 bases. CDR1 and CDR2 (germline): SGHRS, YFSETQ. CDR3 length equals 16 residues. The CDR3 is CASSLYAGGSNQPQHF. The CDR3 DNA reads TGCGCCAGCAGCTTGTATGCAGGGGGTAGCAATCAGCCCCAGCATTTT.

This chain uses TRBV19 with TRBJ1-1; unclear D gene. Trimming took off 5 bases at V and 7 bases at J, with 20 bases between the two ends. This CDR3 has 15 residues. CDR1 LNHDA and CDR2 SQIVND come from the germline V gene (reference sequence). The CDR3 region is CASSLLAGEEGEAFF. Written as DNA, the CDR3 is TGTGCCAGTAGTCTCTTGGCTGGGGAGGAGGGTGAAGCTTTCTTT.

This rearrangement joins TRBV7-9 to TRBJ2-1; tentative D call: TRBD2 (6 bases). This CDR3 spans 14 amino acids. Germline V gene data show CDR1 as SEHNR and CDR2 as FQNEAQ (reference sequence). Trimming stripped 5 bases from V and 5 bases from J, with 13 bases between. CDR3 loop: CASSDSGGDNEQFF. The CDR3 nucleotides read TGTGCCAGCAGCGATAGCGGAGGGGACAATGAGCAGTTCTTC. Variable domain in full (rest from reference TRBV7-9 and TRBJ2-1): DTGVSQNPRHKITKRGQNVTFRCDPISEHNRLYWYRQTLGQGPEFLTYFQNEAQLEKSRLLSDRFSAERPKGSFSTLEIQRTEQGDSAMYLCASSDSGGDNEQFFGPGTRLTVL.

This clone was found a few times. The rearrangement uses TRBV7-9 and TRBJ1-5; D gene unclear. This CDR3 comprises 14 residues. Trimming left V 3 bases short and J 3 bases short, with 9 bases between. Germline V gene lookup returns CDR1 SEHNR and CDR2 FQNEAQ (reference sequence). Here the CDR3 DNA reads TGTGCCAGCAGCTTTAACAGTCCCAATCAGCCCCAGCATTTT. It encodes CASSFNSPNQPQHF.

The CDR3 is CASRPGTSGIDEQYF. The CDR3, as DNA: TGTGCCAGCAGGCCCGGGACTAGCGGGATCGACGAGCAGTACTTC. The chain is built from TRBV28 and TRBJ2-7, with 13 bases fitting TRBD2. V lost 6 bases and J lost 5; bases outside the gene matches: 7. The CDR3 length is 15 residues. Germline-derived CDR1 and CDR2 are MDHEN and SYDVKM. Looking up the rest from reference TRBV28 and TRBJ2-7 gives the full variable domain: DVKVTQSSRYLVKRTGEKVFLECVQDMDHENMFWYRQDPGLGLRLIYFSYDVKMKEKGDIPEGYSVSREKKERFSLILESASTNQTSMYLCASRPGTSGIDEQYFGPGTRLTVT.

In nucleotides, the CDR3 is TGTGCCAGCAGCGCCCGGGACAGCTCCTACGAGCAGTACTTC. This sequence encodes CASSARDSSYEQYF. The chain combines TRBV11-2 with TRBJ2-7; TRBD1 agrees at 7 bases. The J segment lost 0 bases and the V segment lost 5 bases, leaving 4 bases of the junction unmatched. The CDR3 is 14 residues long. Per germline, CDR1 SGHAT and CDR2 FQNNGV. The full variable domain, in which reference TRBV11-2 and TRBJ2-7 provide the parts outside the CDR3, is EAGVAQSPRYKIIEKRQSVAFWCNPISGHATLYWYQQILGQGPKLLIQFQNNGVVDDSQLPKDRFSAERLKGVDSTLKIQPAKLEDSAVYLCASSARDSSYEQYFGPGTRLTVT.

This rearrangement joins TRBV28 to TRBJ2-7; possible D gene TRBD2, 5 bases. In germline, CDR1 is MDHEN, CDR2 SYDVKM. Trimming removed 4 bases from V and 0 bases from J, with 13 bases in between. The CDR3 loop spans 15 amino acids. CDR3 in amino acids: CASSSPPSGSYEQYF. CDR3 DNA: TGTGCCAGCAGTTCCCCCCCCAGCGGCTCCTACGAGCAGTACTTC.

The chain couples TRBV2 to TRBJ2-5; weak D call: TRBD2 (7 bases). In germline, CDR1 is SNHLY, CDR2 FYNNEI. V was clipped by 4 bases and J by 7 bases, with 16 bases between them. The CDR3 extends over 14 amino acids. The DNA of the CDR3 is TGTGCCAGCAGTGTAGGGGGAGGGCCGGTGACCCAGTACTTC. As protein: CASSVGGGPVTQYF.

The chain carries TRBV7-9 and TRBJ2-7; unclear D gene. Germline CDR1 SEHNR, CDR2 FQNEAQ (reference sequence). CDR3 length: 15 residues. V gave up 5 bases and J gave up 7 bases, with 21 bases separating them. In DNA, the CDR3 is TGTGCCAGCAGCCCCTCTAGTACCGTAGCCGGGGAGCAGTACTTC. Protein product: CASSPSSTVAGEQYF.

The chain carries TRBV5-1 and TRBJ2-5, with 7 bases fitting TRBD2. CDR3 length: 13 residues. Germline CDR1 is SGHRS and CDR2 is YFSETQ. Trimming removed 0 bases from V and 9 bases from J; junction bases left unmatched: 5. The CDR3 bases are TGCGCCAGCAGCTTGGCGCAGGGAGGGGCCCAGTACTTC. It codes for CASSLAQGGAQYF.

The rearrangement links TRBV4-1 to TRBJ1-5, with D perhaps matching TRBD1 (5 bases). This CDR3 spans 16 amino acids. Trimming took 10 bases from V and 6 from J, leaving 25 bases between them. CDR1 and CDR2 (germline): MGHRA, YSYEKL. The CDR3 reads CATALEAGQGSQPQHF. The CDR3 DNA reads TGCGCCACCGCGCTGGAAGCGGGGCAGGGTAGTCAGCCCCAGCATTTT.

The chain employs TRBV2 and TRBJ1-1; D unresolved. Trimming stripped 6 bases from V and 4 bases from J, with 9 bases between. This CDR3 has 12 amino acids. Germline V gene lookup returns CDR1 SNHLY and CDR2 FYNNEI. The CDR3 loop is CASRDDTTEAFF. CDR3 DNA sequence: TGTGCCAGCAGAGATGACACCACTGAAGCTTTCTTT.

This CDR3 reads CASSGSSGANVLTF. The CDR3 region has the DNA TGTGCCAGCAGTGGCAGCTCTGGGGCCAACGTCCTGACTTTC. This chain joins TRBV2 and TRBJ2-6; D is ambiguous. The CDR3 spans 14 residues. Trimming cost V 4 bases and J 0 bases, with 4 bases left between them. The germline V gene encodes CDR1 SNHLY and CDR2 FYNNEI.

The rearrangement links TRBV9 to TRBJ1-3; 7 nucleotides align to TRBD1. This CDR3 is 14 amino acids long. With 3 bases clipped from V and 3 bases from J, the junction kept 3 bases outside the gene matches. The germline gives CDR1 SGDLS, CDR2 YYNGEE. DNA for the CDR3: TGTGCCAGCAGCGACAGGGGCTATGGAAACACCATATATTTT. Translation gives CASSDRGYGNTIYF. Using reference TRBV9 and TRBJ1-3 for the parts outside the CDR3, the full variable domain is DSGVTQTPKHLITATGQRVTLRCSPRSGDLSVYWYQQSLDQGLQFLIQYYNGEERAKGNILERFSAQQFPDLHSELNLSSLELGDSALYFCASSDRGYGNTIYFGEGSWLTVV.

The V call is TRBV25-1, the J call TRBJ2-7; weak D call: TRBD2 (5 bases). CDR1 and CDR2 (germline): MGHDK, SYGVNS. Trimming pared 0 bases from V and 6 bases from J, leaving 9 bases between. The CDR3 has 13 amino acids. The CDR3 DNA follows: TGTGCCAGCAGTGAATATATTCGGGGCGAGCAGTACTTC. Protein: CASSEYIRGEQYF.

The rearrangement links TRBV28 to TRBJ1-1; D perhaps matches TRBD1 (6 bases). Trimming removed 4 bases at V and 10 bases at J, with 16 bases between. The length of the CDR3 is 13 residues. Germline V lookup: CDR1 MDHEN, CDR2 SYDVKM. The CDR3 region has the DNA TGTGCCAGCAGTTATTCCAGGGGTAAGATAGCTTTCTTT. It translates to CASSYSRGKIAFF.

As to this clone: Additional DNA sequences in this sample encode the identical CDR3. The V gene is TRBV2, the J gene TRBJ2-4; 7 nucleotides match TRBD2. Germline V gene lookup returns CDR1 SNHLY and CDR2 FYNNEI. The V gene end was trimmed by 3 bases and the J gene end by 6 bases; junction bases not matched to a gene: 5. CDR3 length equals 14 residues. CDR3 sequence: CASSERELGNIQYF. CDR3 DNA: TGTGCCAGCAGTGAGCGGGAGTTGGGAAACATTCAGTACTTC. The full variable domain, rest sourced from reference TRBV2 and TRBJ2-4, is EPEVTQTPSHQVTQMGQEVILRCVPISNHLYFYWYRQILGQKVEFLVSFYNNEISEKSEIFDDQFSVERPDGSNFTLKIRSTKLEDSAMYFCASSERELGNIQYFGAGTRLSVL.

The J gene is TRBJ1-5, the V gene TRBV2; D call uncertain. This CDR3 has 15 amino acids. Germline assignment: CDR1 SNHLY and CDR2 FYNNEI. The V gene lost 0 bases and the J gene lost 2 bases, with 8 bases spanning the gap. CDR3 loop: CASSEAAEGNQPQHF. The CDR3 DNA reads TGTGCCAGCAGTGAAGCGGCAGAAGGCAATCAGCCCCAGCATTTT.